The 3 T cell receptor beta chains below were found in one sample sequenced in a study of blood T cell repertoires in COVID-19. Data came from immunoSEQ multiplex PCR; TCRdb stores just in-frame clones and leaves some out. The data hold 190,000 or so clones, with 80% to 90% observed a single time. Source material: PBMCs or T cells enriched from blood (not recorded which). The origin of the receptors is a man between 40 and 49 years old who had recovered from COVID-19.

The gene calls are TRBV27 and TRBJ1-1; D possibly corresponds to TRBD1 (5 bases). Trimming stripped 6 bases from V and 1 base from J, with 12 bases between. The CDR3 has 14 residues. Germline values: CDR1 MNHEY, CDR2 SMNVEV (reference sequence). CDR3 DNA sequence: TGTGCCAGCAGCTCCCCCCAGGGGAACACTGAAGCTTTCTTT. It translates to CASSSPQGNTEAFF.

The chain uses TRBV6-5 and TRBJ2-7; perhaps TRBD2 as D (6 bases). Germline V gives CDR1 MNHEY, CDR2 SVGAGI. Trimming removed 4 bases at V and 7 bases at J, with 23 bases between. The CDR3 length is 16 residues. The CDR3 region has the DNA TGTGCCAGCAGTTGGACGCGCCTATCGGGGGTACTTGAGCAGTACTTC. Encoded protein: CASSWTRLSGVLEQYF.

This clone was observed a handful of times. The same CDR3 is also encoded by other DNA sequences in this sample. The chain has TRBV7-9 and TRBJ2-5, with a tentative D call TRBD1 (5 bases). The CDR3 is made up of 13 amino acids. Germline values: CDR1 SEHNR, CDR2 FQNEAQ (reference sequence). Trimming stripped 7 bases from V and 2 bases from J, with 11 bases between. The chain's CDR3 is CASIPSGQETQYF. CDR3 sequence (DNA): TGTGCCAGCATCCCGTCAGGGCAAGAGACCCAGTACTTC.